These 9 T cell receptor beta chains share one sample of origin, sequenced in a study of blood T cell repertoires in COVID-19. Measured with immunoSEQ multiplex PCR; TCRdb has only the in-frame clones, and not every one. Of about 380,000 clones in the sample, 85% to 90% were seen once. Sequencing was done on a sample of PBMCs or T cells enriched from blood (not recorded which). Every receptor here comes from a woman under 30 who had recovered from COVID-19.

V gene TRBV5-1 combines with J gene TRBJ2-1; TRBD2 might be the D (5 bases). The length of the CDR3 is 16 residues. Germline V gene lookup returns CDR1 SGHRS and CDR2 YFSETQ. V was shortened by 0 bases and J by 3 bases, with 13 bases between the two germline ends. CDR3 sequence: CASSLGETFLYNEQFF. DNA of the CDR3: TGCGCCAGCAGCTTGGGGGAGACCTTTCTCTACAATGAGCAGTTCTTC.

The V gene is TRBV30, the J gene TRBJ1-2, with D possibly being TRBD1 (6 bases). The CDR3 runs 11 residues. Germline V gives CDR1 GTSNPN, CDR2 SVGIG (reference sequence). The V end was cut by 1 base, the J end by 7 bases, with 7 bases between. CDR3 in amino acids: CAWSDRAGYTF. In DNA, the CDR3 is TGTGCCTGGAGTGACAGGGCTGGCTACACCTTC.

The chain carries TRBV6-5 and TRBJ1-5; 7 positions agree with TRBD1. The CDR3 is made up of 15 amino acids. Germline assignment: CDR1 MNHEY and CDR2 SVGAGI. With 10 bases clipped from V and 4 bases from J, the junction kept 13 bases outside the gene matches. The CDR3 DNA reads as TGTGCCACGCGCTATCCCGACAGGGAGAATCAGCCCCAGCATTTT. It codes for CATRYPDRENQPQHF.

This chain connects TRBV28 to TRBJ2-5; 8 bases are shared with TRBD1. V gave up 11 bases and J gave up 2 bases; unmatched junction bases: 7. The CDR3 sequence is 13 residues long. CDR1 is MDHEN and CDR2 is SYDVKM in the germline V gene. This CDR3 reads CASDNRGQETQYF. CDR3 nucleotide sequence: TGTGCCTCGGACAACAGGGGGCAAGAGACCCAGTACTTC.

This clone was found a few times. The chain combines TRBV18 with TRBJ2-7; possible D gene TRBD2, 5 bases. In germline, CDR1 is KGHSH, CDR2 LQKENI. CDR3 length: 15 residues. Trimming removed 4 bases at V and 0 bases at J, with 13 bases between. This CDR3 is CASSLDSGSSYEQYF. The CDR3 coding sequence is TGTGCCAGCTCACTGGACTCGGGCAGCTCCTACGAGCAGTACTTC.

The genes are TRBV12-3 or TRBV12-4 and TRBJ2-7, with D hard to call. V was clipped by 1 base and J by 3 bases, with 7 bases between them. The CDR3 has 13 amino acids. CDR3 loop: CASSLGSYYEQYF. CDR3 DNA sequence: TGTGCCAGCAGTTTAGGAAGCTACTACGAGCAGTACTTC.

This clone has a handful of counts. V usage is TRBV27 and J usage is TRBJ1-6; 9 bases line up with TRBD1. Germline CDR1 is MNHEY and CDR2 is SMNVEV (reference sequence). The CDR3 consists of 14 residues. V lost 5 bases and J lost 10; bases outside the gene matches: 6. CDR3 protein: CASSPGTGGSPLHF. CDR3 bases: TGTGCCAGCAGTCCGGGCACAGGGGGCTCACCCCTCCACTTT.

The chain links TRBV7-9 to TRBJ2-1; a possible D gene is TRBD2 (6 bases). Looked up from germline, CDR1 is SEHNR and CDR2 is FQNEAQ (reference sequence). V was clipped by 2 bases and J by 6 bases, with 20 bases between them. The CDR3 loop spans 17 amino acids. CDR3 DNA: TGTGCCAGCAGCTTAAACTCCGCGGCGGGATCGCGCAATGAGCAGTTCTTC. Translating it yields CASSLNSAAGSRNEQFF. Drawing the rest from reference TRBV7-9 and TRBJ2-1, the complete variable domain is DTGVSQNPRHKITKRGQNVTFRCDPISEHNRLYWYRQTLGQGPEFLTYFQNEAQLEKSRLLSDRFSAERPKGSFSTLEIQRTEQGDSAMYLCASSLNSAAGSRNEQFFGPGTRLTVL.

The chain combines TRBV2 with TRBJ1-1; a possible D gene is TRBD1 (5 bases). The V end lost 3 bases, the J end lost 4 bases, and 12 bases lay between the germline ends. The CDR3 is made up of 14 amino acids. Germline loops: CDR1 SNHLY, CDR2 FYNNEI. The CDR3 sequence is CASSDGGWVTEAFF. CDR3 nucleotides: TGTGCCAGCAGTGATGGGGGGTGGGTCACTGAAGCTTTCTTT.